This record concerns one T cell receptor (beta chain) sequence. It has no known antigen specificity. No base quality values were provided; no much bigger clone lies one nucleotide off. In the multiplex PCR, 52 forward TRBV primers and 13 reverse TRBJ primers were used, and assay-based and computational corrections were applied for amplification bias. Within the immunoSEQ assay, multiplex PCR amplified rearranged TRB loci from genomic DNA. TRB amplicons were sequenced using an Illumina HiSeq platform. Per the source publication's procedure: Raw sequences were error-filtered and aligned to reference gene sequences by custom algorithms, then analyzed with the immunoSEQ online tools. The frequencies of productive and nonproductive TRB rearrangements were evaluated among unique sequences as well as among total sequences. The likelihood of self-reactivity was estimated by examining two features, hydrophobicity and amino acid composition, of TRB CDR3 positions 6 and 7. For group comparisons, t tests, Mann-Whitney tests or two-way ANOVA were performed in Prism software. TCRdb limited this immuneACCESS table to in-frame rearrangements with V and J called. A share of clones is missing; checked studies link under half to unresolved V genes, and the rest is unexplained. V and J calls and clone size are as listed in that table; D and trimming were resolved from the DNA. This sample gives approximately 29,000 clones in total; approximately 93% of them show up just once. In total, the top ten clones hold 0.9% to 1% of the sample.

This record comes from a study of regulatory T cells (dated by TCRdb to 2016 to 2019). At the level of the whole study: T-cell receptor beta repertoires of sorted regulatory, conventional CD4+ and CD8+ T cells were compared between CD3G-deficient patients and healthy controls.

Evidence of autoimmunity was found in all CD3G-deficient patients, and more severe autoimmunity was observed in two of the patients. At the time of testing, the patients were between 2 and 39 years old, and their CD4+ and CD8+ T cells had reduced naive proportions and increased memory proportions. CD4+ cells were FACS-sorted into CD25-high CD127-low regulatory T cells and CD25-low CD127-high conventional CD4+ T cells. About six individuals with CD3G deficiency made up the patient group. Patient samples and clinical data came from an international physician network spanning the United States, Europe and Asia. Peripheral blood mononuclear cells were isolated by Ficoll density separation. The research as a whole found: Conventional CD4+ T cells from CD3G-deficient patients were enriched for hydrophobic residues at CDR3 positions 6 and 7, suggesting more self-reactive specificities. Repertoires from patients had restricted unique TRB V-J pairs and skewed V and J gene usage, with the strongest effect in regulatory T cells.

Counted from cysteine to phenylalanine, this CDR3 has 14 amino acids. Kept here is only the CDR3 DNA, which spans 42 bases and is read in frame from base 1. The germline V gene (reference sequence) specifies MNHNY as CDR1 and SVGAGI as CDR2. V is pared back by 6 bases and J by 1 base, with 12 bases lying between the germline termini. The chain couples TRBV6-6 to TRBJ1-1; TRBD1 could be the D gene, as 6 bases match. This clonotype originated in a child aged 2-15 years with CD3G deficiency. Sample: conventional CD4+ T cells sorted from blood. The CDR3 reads CASRVQGPNTEAFF. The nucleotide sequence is TGTGCCAGCAGGGTACAGGGACCGAACACTGAAGCTTTCTTT.